This T cell receptor (beta chain) derives from a study of blood T cell repertoires in COVID-19. Study at large: The analysed material was cDNA or gDNA that came from T cells, B-cell-depleted T cells, or PBMCs.

The length of the CDR3 is 14 residues. V gave up 1 base and J gave up 8 bases, with 14 bases separating them. Germline CDR1 MGHDK, CDR2 SYGVNS. In the source study's methods: Reference gene primer amplification in the assay estimated nucleated cell counts. The data were produced by immunoSEQ multiplex PCR, yet TCRdb's version contains in-frame clones alone and is incomplete. D and trimming come from the DNA, and the V and J calls and clone size come from that table. The sample gives approximately 380,000 clones, 80% to 95% of which show up once; about 0.86% is in the top ten. Enrollees, about 18 to 89 years old, lived in 24 US areas.

This TCR came from a woman in her 40s who had been exposed to COVID-19. The chain carries TRBV25-1 and TRBJ1-2; D perhaps matches TRBD1 (6 bases). Sequenced input: PBMCs or T cells enriched from blood (not recorded which). The CDR3 DNA sequence: TGTGCCAGCAGTGAATCGGGGGGGGCATACGGCTACACCTTC. Amino acid sequence: CASSESGGAYGYTF.